This T cell receptor beta chain derives from a study of cytomegalovirus exposure and HLA in healthy donors. The PCR was carried out with 60 Vbeta primers and 13 Jbeta primers. Method: immunoSEQ multiplex PCR; TCRdb's copy keeps in-frame clones and lacks some. Here the sample spans some 90,000 clones, about 80% being singletons. This clone was counted only a few times. Germline assignment: CDR1 SNHLY and CDR2 FYNNEI. CDR3 length: 13 amino acids. V was shortened by 1 base and J by 7 bases, with 10 bases between the two germline ends. The sequencing sample was made of PBMCs. This chain connects TRBV2 to TRBJ1-2, with D perhaps matching TRBD1 (5 bases). This sequence was found in a woman aged 50 to 65 in good health and CMV-seropositive. The DNA of the CDR3 is TGTGCCAGCAGTGAAGTAGCTGGGGCTGGCTACACCTTC. As protein: CASSEVAGAGYTF.